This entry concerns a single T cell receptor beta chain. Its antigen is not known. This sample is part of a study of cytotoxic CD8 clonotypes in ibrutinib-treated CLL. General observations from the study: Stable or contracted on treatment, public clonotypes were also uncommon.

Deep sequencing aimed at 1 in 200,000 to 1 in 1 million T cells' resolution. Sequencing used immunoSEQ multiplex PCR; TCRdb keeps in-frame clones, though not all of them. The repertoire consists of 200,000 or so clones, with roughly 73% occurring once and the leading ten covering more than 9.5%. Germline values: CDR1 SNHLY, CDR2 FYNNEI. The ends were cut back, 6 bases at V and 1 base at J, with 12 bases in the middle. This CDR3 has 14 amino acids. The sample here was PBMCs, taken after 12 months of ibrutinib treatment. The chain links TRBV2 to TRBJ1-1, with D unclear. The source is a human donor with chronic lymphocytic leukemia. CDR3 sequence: CASRVRVGNTEAFF. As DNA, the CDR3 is TGTGCCAGCAGGGTGCGGGTTGGGAACACTGAAGCTTTCTTT.